The T cell receptor (beta chain) under discussion was sequenced for a study of T cell changes during pregnancy in multiple sclerosis. CDR3 length: 16 amino acids. Germline V gives CDR1 SGHRS, CDR2 YFSETQ. V lost 0 bases, J lost 7 bases, and 7 bases stayed unmatched. Sequencing was performed with immunoSEQ multiplex PCR; in TCRdb, only in-frame clones are kept and a portion is missing. The data show 50,000 to 60,000 clones, approximately 90% seen once. The table lists this clone with a count of one. The receptor was isolated from a female donor in good health, enrolled as a control in a pregnancy study. Specimen: peripheral blood, collected after pregnancy. The chain carries TRBV5-1 and TRBJ1-4; 9 bases align to TRBD1. CDR3 protein: CASSLEAGTGFEKLFF. The DNA for the CDR3 is TGCGCCAGCAGCTTGGAAGCCGGGACAGGGTTTGAAAAACTGTTTTTT.